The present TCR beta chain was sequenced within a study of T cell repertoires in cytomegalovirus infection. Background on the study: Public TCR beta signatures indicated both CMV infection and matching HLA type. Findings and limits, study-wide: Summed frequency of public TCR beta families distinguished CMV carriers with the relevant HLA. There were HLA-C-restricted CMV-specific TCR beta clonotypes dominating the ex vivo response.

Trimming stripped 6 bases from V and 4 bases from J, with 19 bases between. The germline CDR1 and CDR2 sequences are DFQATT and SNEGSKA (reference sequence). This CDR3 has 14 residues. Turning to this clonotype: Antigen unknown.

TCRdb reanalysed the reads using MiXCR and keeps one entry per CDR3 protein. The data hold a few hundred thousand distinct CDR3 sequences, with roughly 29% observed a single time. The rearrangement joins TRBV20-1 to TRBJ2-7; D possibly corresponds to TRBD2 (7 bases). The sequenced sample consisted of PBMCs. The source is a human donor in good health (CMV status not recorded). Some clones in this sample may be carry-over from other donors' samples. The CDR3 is CSASPRGGGYEQYF. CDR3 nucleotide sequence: TGCAGTGCGTCCCCAAGGGGGGGCGGATACGAGCAGTACTTC.